These 27 T cell receptor beta chains originate from one sample sequenced in a study of T cells in Graves' hyperthyroidism and ophthalmopathy. There were TCR beta CDR3 regions amplified from RNA transcripts. Using the HTBI primer set, a first-round RT-PCR was run on the TCR CDR3. TCRdb reprocessed the multiplex PCR reads with MiXCR, giving one entry per CDR3 protein. The table has some 400,000 distinct CDR3 sequences, approximately 15% seen once. Source material: blood. The receptors were sampled from an older woman with Graves' hyperthyroidism.

In this sample, this clonotype turned up many times. This chain uses TRBV11-3 with TRBJ2-3; 7 nucleotides align to TRBD2. Unmatched junction bases numbered 11, after V lost 10 bases and J lost 4 bases. CDR1 and CDR2 (germline): SGHNT, YENEEA. This CDR3 is built from 14 residues. CDR3 amino acids: CATTDRLASDTQYF. The CDR3 bases are TGTGCCACCACAGATAGACTAGCATCAGATACGCAGTATTTT.

This clonotype was counted ten times or more. The gene calls are TRBV18 and TRBJ1-5; D is possibly TRBD1 (6 bases). Germline V lookup: CDR1 KGHSH, CDR2 LQKENI. V lost 4 bases and J 7 bases, leaving 17 bases between the germline ends. This CDR3 has 15 amino acids. The CDR3 sequence: CASSRTEGSRQPQHF. CDR3 sequence (DNA): TGTGCCAGCTCACGGACAGAAGGTAGTAGGCAGCCCCAGCATTTT.

This clonotype was counted a few times. The rearrangement uses TRBV27 and TRBJ1-1; weak D call: TRBD1 (5 bases). V lost 3 bases to trimming and J lost 4 bases, with 15 bases between them. Per the germline V gene, CDR1 is MNHEY and CDR2 is SMNVEV (reference sequence). This CDR3 has 15 amino acids. The CDR3: CASSFLGDESTEAFF. In DNA, the CDR3 is TGTGCCAGCAGTTTCCTAGGGGACGAATCCACTGAAGCTTTCTTT.

This clonotype has a count of ten or more. This chain joins TRBV11-3 and TRBJ1-2; no definite D call. The germline V gene has CDR1 SGHNT and CDR2 YENEEA. The V end lost 3 bases, the J end lost 2 bases, and 7 bases lay between the germline ends. This CDR3 has 13 amino acids. The DNA for the CDR3 is TGTGCCAGCAGCTTGCCGGGCAACTATGGCTACACCTTC. Protein sequence: CASSLPGNYGYTF.

The V gene is TRBV24-1, the J gene TRBJ1-2, with D hard to call. Trimming pared 0 bases from V and 4 bases from J, leaving 11 bases between. CDR1 is KGHDR and CDR2 is SFDVKD in the germline V gene. The CDR3 consists of 15 residues. The CDR3 region has the DNA TGTGCCACCAGTGATTTGAAGGCGGACCCCTATGGCTACACCTTC. Its protein product is CATSDLKADPYGYTF.

At least ten counts were recorded for this clonotype. This chain connects TRBV7-9 to TRBJ2-1; 13 nucleotides match TRBD2. The CDR3 has 16 amino acids. Germline assignment: CDR1 SEHNR and CDR2 FQNEAQ (reference sequence). V trimming: 3 bases; J trimming: 8 bases; junction bases outside the gene matches: 7. Here the CDR3 reads CASSFPGLAGWDEQFF. As DNA, the CDR3 is TGTGCCAGCAGCTTTCCGGGACTAGCGGGATGGGATGAGCAGTTCTTC.

This clonotype came up a few times. The gene calls are TRBV28 and TRBJ1-6; D is uncertain. CDR1 is MDHEN and CDR2 is SYDVKM in the germline V gene. The CDR3 has 15 amino acids. V was clipped by 4 bases and J by 5 bases, with 12 bases between them. CDR3 DNA sequence: TGTGCCAGCAGTTCCCCGGGGATTAATAATTCACCCCTCCACTTT. This translates into CASSSPGINNSPLHF. The full variable domain, rest sourced from reference TRBV28 and TRBJ1-6, is DVKVTQSSRYLVKRTGEKVFLECVQDMDHENMFWYRQDPGLGLRLIYFSYDVKMKEKGDIPEGYSVSREKKERFSLILESASTNQTSMYLCASSSPGINNSPLHFGNGTRLTVT.

This clonotype was seen at least ten times. The J gene is TRBJ1-5, the V gene TRBV2, with 8 bases identical to TRBD1. V lost 5 bases to trimming and J lost 5 bases; unmatched junction nucleotides: 5. Per germline, CDR1 SNHLY and CDR2 FYNNEI. This CDR3 contains 14 residues. CDR3 in DNA: TGTGCCAGCAGTTTTGACAGGGGCGATCAGCCCCAGCATTTT. Protein sequence: CASSFDRGDQPQHF.

This clonotype was seen many times. J is TRBJ2-1 and V is TRBV20-1, with 8 bases that match TRBD2. The V gene end was trimmed by 5 bases and the J gene end by 4 bases; junction bases not matched to a gene: 13. The V gene's germline CDR1 is DFQATT and CDR2 SNEGSKA (reference sequence). CDR3 size: 16 residues. This CDR3 is CSAQHPSGSRYNEQFF. CDR3 nucleotide sequence: TGCAGTGCTCAGCATCCCAGCGGGAGCCGGTACAATGAGCAGTTCTTC.

This clonotype showed up many times. This rearrangement joins TRBV5-1 to TRBJ2-1; 7 bases fit TRBD2. J gave up 9 bases and V 0 bases, and 3 bases lay outside the gene matches. The CDR3 has 13 amino acids. Germline V lookup: CDR1 SGHRS, CDR2 YFSETQ. The CDR3 DNA is TGCGCCAGCAGCTTGGGACTAGCTGTTGAGCAGTTCTTC. Translating it yields CASSLGLAVEQFF.

At least ten counts were recorded for this clonotype. V and J are TRBV2 and TRBJ2-7, with 10 bases that match TRBD2. The germline V gene has CDR1 SNHLY and CDR2 FYNNEI. The CDR3 runs to 17 residues. The V and J ends lost 5 bases and 2 bases, in that order; junction bases with no gene match: 12. The CDR3 DNA is TGTGCCAGCAGTAATAGGCCGAGCGGGAGGGCTCCCTACGAGCAGTACTTC. It is translated as CASSNRPSGRAPYEQYF.

At least ten counts were recorded for this clonotype. The chain couples TRBV18 to TRBJ2-7; 9 bases are a match to TRBD2. Per the germline V gene, CDR1 is KGHSH and CDR2 is LQKENI. J lost 7 bases, V lost 0 bases, and 7 bases had no gene match. The CDR3 is 15 amino acids. The CDR3 DNA reads as TGTGCCAGCTCACCACCGGGACTAGCTAGCGGTGAGCAGTACTTC. Amino acids: CASSPPGLASGEQYF. The whole variable domain, remainder taken from reference TRBV18 and TRBJ2-7, is NAGVMQNPRHLVRRRGQEARLRCSPMKGHSHVYWYRQLPEEGLKFMVYLQKENIIDESGMPKERFSAEFPKEGPSILRIQQVVRGDSAAYFCASSPPGLASGEQYFGPGTRLTVT.

This chain joins TRBV19 and TRBJ2-2; 9 positions match TRBD2. The CDR3 runs 14 residues. Germline-derived CDR1 and CDR2 are LNHDA and SQIVND (reference sequence). Trimming cost V 8 bases and J 2 bases; bases outside gene matches: 3. The CDR3 sequence: CASHSGGNTGELFF. The CDR3 region has the DNA TGTGCCAGTCATAGCGGGGGTAACACCGGGGAGCTGTTTTTT. Filled out from reference TRBV19 and TRBJ2-2, the complete variable domain reads DGGITQSPKYLFRKEGQNVTLSCEQNLNHDAMYWYRQDPGQGLRLIYYSQIVNDFQKGDIAEGYSVSREKKESFPLTVTSAQKNPTAFYLCASHSGGNTGELFFGEGSRLTVL.

This clonotype appeared many times. V is TRBV5-1 and J is TRBJ1-1, with a weak D call TRBD1 (6 bases). Deletions cut 3 bases from V and 0 bases from J, with 21 bases between. Per the germline V gene, CDR1 is SGHRS and CDR2 is YFSETQ. This CDR3 is built from 18 residues. CDR3 amino acids: CASSSRGLTGGMNTEAFF. The CDR3 bases are TGCGCCAGCAGCTCCCGGGGCCTGACCGGGGGCATGAACACTGAAGCTTTCTTT.

This clonotype was recorded many times. This chain connects TRBV12-3 or TRBV12-4 to TRBJ1-1; 8 bases are a match to TRBD1. The CDR3 runs 15 residues. V shed 6 bases and J 5 bases; nucleotides not matched to a gene: 11. CDR3 region: CASRFQGAGYTEAFF. The CDR3 DNA reads TGTGCCAGCAGGTTTCAGGGGGCAGGGTATACTGAAGCTTTCTTT.

This chain joins TRBV15 and TRBJ1-1; maybe TRBD1 (6 bases). The CDR3 is made up of 14 amino acids. CDR1 and CDR2 from the germline V gene are LNHNV and YYDKDF (reference sequence). The V and J ends lost 6 bases and 3 bases respectively, with 14 bases between them. In nucleotides, the CDR3 is TGTGCCACCAGAAGACAGGAATTGGACACTGAAGCTTTCTTT. It is translated as CATRRQELDTEAFF.

This clonotype was observed at least ten times. The chain recombines TRBV10-3 with TRBJ2-2; 7 nucleotides match TRBD1. The CDR3 runs 14 residues. Germline V lookup: CDR1 ENHRY, CDR2 SYGVKD. Trimming at V came to 0 bases and at J to 5 bases, leaving 0 bases not matched to a gene. The CDR3 spells CAISESGQTGELFF. The CDR3 DNA sequence: TGTGCCATCAGTGAGTCGGGACAGACCGGGGAGCTGTTTTTT.

This clonotype showed up just a few times. The V and J genes are TRBV24-1 and TRBJ2-4; D perhaps matches TRBD2 (5 bases). Germline-derived CDR1 and CDR2 are KGHDR and SFDVKD. The CDR3 consists of 12 residues. Deletions cut 3 bases from V and 9 bases from J, with 8 bases between. The CDR3 region has the DNA TGTGCCACCAGTGATGGGCGGGCCATTCAGTACTTC. Translating gives CATSDGRAIQYF.

In its sample, this clonotype was seen many times. V gene TRBV28 combines with J gene TRBJ2-1; either TRBD1 or TRBD2 may fit D (6 bases each). CDR1 MDHEN and CDR2 SYDVKM come from the germline V gene. There are 17 residues in the CDR3. Trimming removed 6 bases at V and 4 bases at J, with 22 bases between. In DNA form, the CDR3 reads TGTGCCAGCAGCTTACTAGGGGGGCGGAATTTTTACAATGAGCAGTTCTTC. Translation gives CASSLLGGRNFYNEQFF. The full variable domain, completed using reference TRBV28 and TRBJ2-1, is DVKVTQSSRYLVKRTGEKVFLECVQDMDHENMFWYRQDPGLGLRLIYFSYDVKMKEKGDIPEGYSVSREKKERFSLILESASTNQTSMYLCASSLLGGRNFYNEQFFGPGTRLTVL.

Many counts were recorded for this clonotype. CDR3 sequence reads: CSAGPWGDTEAFF. In DNA, the CDR3 is TGCAGCGCTGGGCCTTGGGGGGACACTGAAGCTTTCTTT. This rearrangement joins TRBV29-1 to TRBJ1-1; the D gene is possibly TRBD1 (5 bases). Germline V gene lookup returns CDR1 SQVTM and CDR2 ANQGSEA. The CDR3 is made up of 13 amino acids. The ends were cut back, 7 bases at V and 3 bases at J, with 15 bases in the middle. The whole variable domain, remainder taken from reference TRBV29-1 and TRBJ1-1, is SAVISQKPSRDICQRGTSLTIQCQVDSQVTMMFWYRQQPGQSLTLIATANQGSEATYESGFVIDKFPISRPNLTFSTLTVSNMSPEDSSIYLCSAGPWGDTEAFFGQGTRLTVV.

The table lists this clonotype with a few counts. V is TRBV24-1 and J is TRBJ2-2; TRBD1 matches at 9 bases. Germline V gene data show CDR1 as KGHDR and CDR2 as SFDVKD. The CDR3 is made up of 13 amino acids. Unmatched junction bases numbered 5, after V lost 10 bases and J lost 6 bases. The CDR3 region has the DNA TGTGCCACTAGGACAGGGGAGTCCGGGGAGCTGTTTTTT. It is translated as CATRTGESGELFF.

This clonotype was recorded at least ten times. This sequence joins TRBV24-1 and TRBJ2-7, with 9 bases fitting TRBD1. The CDR3 sequence is 15 residues long. Germline CDR1 KGHDR, CDR2 SFDVKD. The trim removed 4 bases at V and 3 bases at J, leaving 6 bases unmatched. Written as DNA, the CDR3 is TGTGCCACCAGTGACCCCGGGACAGGGTTCTACGAGCAGTACTTC. Amino acid sequence: CATSDPGTGFYEQYF.

This clonotype was detected a few times. The chain joins TRBV13 to TRBJ2-4; tentative D call: TRBD2 (5 bases). The CDR3 runs to 18 residues. Trimming took off 6 bases at V and 0 bases at J, with 21 bases between the two ends. Germline values: CDR1 PRHDT, CDR2 FYEKMQ (reference sequence). The CDR3 sequence: CASSLMWEKDGAKNIQYF. The DNA for the CDR3 is TGTGCCAGCAGTTTGATGTGGGAGAAGGACGGAGCCAAAAACATTCAGTACTTC.

This clonotype was detected many times. The V call is TRBV11-1, the J call TRBJ2-4; 9 nucleotides match TRBD1. The germline gives CDR1 SGHAT, CDR2 FQDESV (reference sequence). The CDR3 is 16 amino acids. V was clipped by 5 bases and J by 1 base; unmatched bases: 6. This CDR3 reads CASSQPGTGAKNIQYF. CDR3 sequence (DNA): TGTGCCAGCAGCCAACCCGGGACAGGGGCCAAAAACATTCAGTACTTC.

This clonotype was seen repeatedly, ten times or more. The chain employs TRBV12-3 or TRBV12-4 and TRBJ1-4; TRBD1 aligns across 9 bases. The CDR3 extends over 15 amino acids. V shed 6 bases, J shed 6 bases, and the junction held 8 bases outside the gene matches. This CDR3 reads CASRRTGGLDEKLFF. DNA of the CDR3: TGTGCCAGCAGACGCACAGGGGGCTTAGATGAAAAACTGTTTTTT.

This sequence joins TRBV10-3 and TRBJ1-5, with TRBD1 as a possible D gene (6 bases). CDR1 is ENHRY and CDR2 is SYGVKD in the germline V gene. There are 19 residues in the CDR3. V was clipped by 0 bases and J by 6 bases, with 24 bases between them. CDR3 DNA sequence: TGTGCCATCAGTGAGTCGTTGTTGTTTGCGGGGGCGAAAACTCAGCCCCAGCATTTT. It translates to CAISESLLFAGAKTQPQHF.

This clonotype was observed many times. The rearrangement joins TRBV30 to TRBJ1-4; TRBD1 agrees at 8 bases. After removal of 3 bases from V and 0 bases from J, the junction contained 9 bases not matched to a gene. Germline values: CDR1 GTSNPN, CDR2 SVGIG (reference sequence). The CDR3 spans 17 residues. Here the CDR3 reads CAWRAGTGRATNEKLFF. In DNA form, the CDR3 reads TGTGCCTGGAGGGCCGGGACAGGAAGAGCAACTAATGAAAAACTGTTTTTT.